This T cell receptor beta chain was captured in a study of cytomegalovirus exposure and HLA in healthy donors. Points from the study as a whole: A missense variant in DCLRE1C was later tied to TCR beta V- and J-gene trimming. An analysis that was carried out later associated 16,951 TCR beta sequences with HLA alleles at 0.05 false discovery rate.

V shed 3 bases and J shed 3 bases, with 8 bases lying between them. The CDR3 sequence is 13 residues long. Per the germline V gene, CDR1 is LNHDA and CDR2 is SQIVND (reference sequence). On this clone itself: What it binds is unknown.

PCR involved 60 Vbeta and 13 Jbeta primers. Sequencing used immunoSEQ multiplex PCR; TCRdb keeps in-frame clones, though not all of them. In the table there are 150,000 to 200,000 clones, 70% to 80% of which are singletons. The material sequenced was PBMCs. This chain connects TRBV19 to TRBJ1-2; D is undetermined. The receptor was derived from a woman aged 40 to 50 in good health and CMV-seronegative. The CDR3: CASSILTDYGYTF. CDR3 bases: TGTGCCAGTAGTATTTTAACGGACTATGGCTACACCTTC.